This T cell receptor (beta chain) appears in the sequencing data of a study of blood T cell repertoires in COVID-19. Study in general: Sites across the United States, Italy and Spain contributed samples from acute and convalescent COVID-19. Sources were T cells, B-cell-depleted T cells, or PBMCs; the material itself was cDNA or gDNA.

The table lists this clone with a count of one. Some clones are missing from TCRdb's copy, which holds only in-frame ones; the method was immunoSEQ multiplex PCR. This table holds 50,000 to 60,000 clones, roughly 90% found once. The CDR3 is 15 residues long. V lost 4 bases to trimming and J lost 2 bases, with 15 bases between them. Germline CDR1 reads SGHTA; CDR2 reads FQGNSA. This chain uses TRBV7-2 with TRBJ2-7, with no clear D. The sequencing input was peripheral blood. The sequence derives from a woman of 80 years or more with acute or convalescent COVID-19. This chain's CDR3 is CASSSDLHRAYEQYF. CDR3 nucleotides: TGTGCCAGCAGCTCCGACTTACACCGAGCCTACGAGCAGTACTTC.